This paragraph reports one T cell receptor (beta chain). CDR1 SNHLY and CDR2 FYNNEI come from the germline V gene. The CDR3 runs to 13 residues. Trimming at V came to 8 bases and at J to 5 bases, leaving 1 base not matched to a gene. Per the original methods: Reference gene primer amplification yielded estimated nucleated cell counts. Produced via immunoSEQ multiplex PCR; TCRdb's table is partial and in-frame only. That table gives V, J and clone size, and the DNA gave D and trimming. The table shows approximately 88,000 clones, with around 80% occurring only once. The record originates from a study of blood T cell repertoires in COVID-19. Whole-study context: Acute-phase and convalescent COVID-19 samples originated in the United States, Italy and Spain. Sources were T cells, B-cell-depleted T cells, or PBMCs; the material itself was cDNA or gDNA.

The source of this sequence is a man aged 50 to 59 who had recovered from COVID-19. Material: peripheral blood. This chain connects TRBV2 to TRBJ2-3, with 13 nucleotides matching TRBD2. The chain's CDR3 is CASRTSGRDTQYF. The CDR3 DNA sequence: TGTGCCAGCCGGACTAGCGGGAGAGATACGCAGTATTTT. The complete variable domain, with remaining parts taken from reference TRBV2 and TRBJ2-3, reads EPEVTQTPSHQVTQMGQEVILRCVPISNHLYFYWYRQILGQKVEFLVSFYNNEISEKSEIFDDQFSVERPDGSNFTLKIRSTKLEDSAMYFCASRTSGRDTQYFGPGTRLTVL.